Sequencing of this T cell receptor (beta chain) was carried out in a study of OX40 agonist ivuxolimab in advanced cancers. The method was immunoSEQ multiplex PCR; TCRdb's version includes in-frame clones alone and lacks a portion of them. Found here are about 13,000 clones, around 86% of them singletons; the top ten hold 44%. V was shortened by 7 bases and J by 0 bases, with 13 bases between the two germline ends. Germline V CDR1 and CDR2: MNHNS, SASEGT. The CDR3 has 15 residues. Here the sequenced sample was CD4+ or CD8+ T cells sorted from blood, taken in a trial of the OX40 agonist ivuxolimab. The sequence came from an adult with an advanced solid tumor such as melanoma, head and neck, liver or kidney cancer. The rearrangement uses TRBV6-1 and TRBJ2-1; D gene unclear. CDR3 DNA sequence: TGTGCCAGCATTCTGACACATAGCTCCTACAATGAGCAGTTCTTC. It translates to CASILTHSSYNEQFF.